The clone carrying this T cell receptor beta chain came up a few times. Antigen unknown. This specimen belongs to a study of T-cell reconstitution after alpha-beta-depleted transplantation in children. Preparation of the TCRbeta library used unique molecular identifiers. Via MiXCR, TCRdb re-called the PCR reads, giving one row per CDR3 protein. The sample has about 300,000 distinct CDR3 sequences, about 9.5% seen once. The study, taken as a whole, reports: Where alpha-beta T cells came from about two months after transplant was reportedly several hundred expanded graft clones. Some patients' high day-60 TCRbeta diversity was attributed to recipient cells surviving conditioning. A year had passed since transplant, and T-cell counts and diversity by then came mostly from newly produced T cells.

CDR3 length equals 19 residues. V was clipped by 2 bases and J by 1 base, with 20 bases between them. The germline V gene has CDR1 MDHEN and CDR2 SYDVKM. This clonotype was sampled from a boy under three years old with acute myeloid leukemia, due to receive a stem cell transplant. The chain combines TRBV28 with TRBJ2-2, with D perhaps matching TRBD2 (5 bases). The source material was PBMCs, sampled before TCRalphabeta/CD19-depleted stem cell transplant. CDR3 sequence reads: CASSLVLDPGILNTGELFF. DNA of the CDR3: TGTGCCAGCAGTTTAGTCTTGGATCCGGGAATACTGAACACCGGGGAGCTGTTTTTT.